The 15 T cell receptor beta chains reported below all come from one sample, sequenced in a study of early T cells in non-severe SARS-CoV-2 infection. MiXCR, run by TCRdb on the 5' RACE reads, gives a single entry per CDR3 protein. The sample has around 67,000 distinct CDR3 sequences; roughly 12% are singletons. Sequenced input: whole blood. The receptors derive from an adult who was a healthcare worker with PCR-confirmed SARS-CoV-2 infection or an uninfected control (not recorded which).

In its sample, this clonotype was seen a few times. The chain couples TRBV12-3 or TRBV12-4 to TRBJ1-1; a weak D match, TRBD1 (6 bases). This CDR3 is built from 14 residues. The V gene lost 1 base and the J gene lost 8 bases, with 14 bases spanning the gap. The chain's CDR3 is CASSLGLEGTEAFF. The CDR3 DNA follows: TGTGCCAGCAGTTTAGGGCTAGAGGGGACAGAAGCTTTCTTT.

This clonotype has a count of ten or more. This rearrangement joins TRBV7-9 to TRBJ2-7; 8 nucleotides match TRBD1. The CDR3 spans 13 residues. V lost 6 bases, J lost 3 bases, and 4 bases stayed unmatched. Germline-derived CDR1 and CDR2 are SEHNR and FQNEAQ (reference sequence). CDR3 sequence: CASRPDRDYEQYF. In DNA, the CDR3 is TGTGCCAGCAGGCCGGACAGGGACTACGAGCAGTACTTC.

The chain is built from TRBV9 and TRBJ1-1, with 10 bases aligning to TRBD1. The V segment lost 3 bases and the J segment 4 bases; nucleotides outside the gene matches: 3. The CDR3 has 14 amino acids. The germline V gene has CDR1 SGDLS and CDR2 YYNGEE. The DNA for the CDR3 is TGTGCCAGCAGCGGACGACAGGGGGCCACTGAAGCTTTCTTT. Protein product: CASSGRQGATEAFF.

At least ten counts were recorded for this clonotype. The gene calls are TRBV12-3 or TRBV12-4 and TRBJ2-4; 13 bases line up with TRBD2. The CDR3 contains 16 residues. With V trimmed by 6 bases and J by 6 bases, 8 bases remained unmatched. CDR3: CASSRTSGSGGNIQYF. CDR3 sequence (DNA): TGTGCCAGCAGCAGGACTAGCGGGAGTGGCGGAAACATTCAGTACTTC.

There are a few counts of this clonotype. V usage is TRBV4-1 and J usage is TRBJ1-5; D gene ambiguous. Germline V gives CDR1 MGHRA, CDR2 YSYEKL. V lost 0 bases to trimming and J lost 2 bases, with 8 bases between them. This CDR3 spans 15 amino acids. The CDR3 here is CASSQEQQGNQPQHF. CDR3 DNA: TGCGCCAGCAGCCAAGAACAGCAGGGCAATCAGCCCCAGCATTTT.

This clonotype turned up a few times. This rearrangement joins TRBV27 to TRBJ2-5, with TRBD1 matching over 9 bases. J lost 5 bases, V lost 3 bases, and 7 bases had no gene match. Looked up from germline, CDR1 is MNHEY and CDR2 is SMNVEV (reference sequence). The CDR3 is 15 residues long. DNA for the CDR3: TGTGCCAGCAGTTTTCTTACAGGGGGCCTGGAGACCCAGTACTTC. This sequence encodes CASSFLTGGLETQYF.

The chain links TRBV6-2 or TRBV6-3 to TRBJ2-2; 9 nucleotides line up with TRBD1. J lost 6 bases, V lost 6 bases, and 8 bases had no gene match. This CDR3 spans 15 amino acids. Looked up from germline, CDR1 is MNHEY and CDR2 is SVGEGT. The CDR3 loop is CASRPDRGQAGELFF. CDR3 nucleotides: TGTGCCAGCAGACCGGACAGGGGCCAGGCCGGGGAGCTGTTTTTT.

CDR3 region: CASSFSSNTGELFF. Written as DNA, the CDR3 is TGTGCCAGCAGCTTTTCTAGTAACACCGGGGAGCTGTTTTTT. V is TRBV7-9 and J is TRBJ2-2; D unclear. From germline, CDR1 is SEHNR and CDR2 FQNEAQ (reference sequence). This CDR3 is 14 amino acids long. V lost 3 bases, J lost 2 bases, and 7 bases lay in between.

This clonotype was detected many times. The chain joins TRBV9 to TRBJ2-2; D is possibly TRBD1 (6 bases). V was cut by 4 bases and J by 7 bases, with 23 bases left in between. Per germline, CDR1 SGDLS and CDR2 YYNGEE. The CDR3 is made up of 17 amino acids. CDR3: CASSPRRAAGVGGELFF. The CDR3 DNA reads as TGTGCCAGCAGCCCGAGAAGGGCGGCAGGGGTAGGCGGGGAGCTGTTTTTT.

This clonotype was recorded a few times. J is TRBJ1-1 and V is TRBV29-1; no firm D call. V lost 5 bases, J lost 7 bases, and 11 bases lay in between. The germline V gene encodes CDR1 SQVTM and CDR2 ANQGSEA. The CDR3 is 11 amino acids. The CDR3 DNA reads TGCAGCGTTTCTCGGCGGGGTGAAGCTTTCTTT. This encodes CSVSRRGEAFF.

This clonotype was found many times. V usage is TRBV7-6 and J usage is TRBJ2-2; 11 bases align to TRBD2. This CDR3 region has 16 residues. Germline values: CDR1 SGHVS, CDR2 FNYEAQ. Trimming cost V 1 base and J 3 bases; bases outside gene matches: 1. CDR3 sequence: CASSLGLAGHTGELFF. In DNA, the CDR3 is TGTGCCAGCAGCTTAGGACTAGCGGGGCACACCGGGGAGCTGTTTTTT.

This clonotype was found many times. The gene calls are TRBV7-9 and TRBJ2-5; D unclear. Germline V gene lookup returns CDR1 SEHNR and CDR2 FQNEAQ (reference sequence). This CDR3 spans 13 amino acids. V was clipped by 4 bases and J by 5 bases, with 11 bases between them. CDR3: CASSSRDFETQYF. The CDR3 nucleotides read TGTGCCAGCAGCTCTAGGGATTTTGAGACCCAGTACTTC.

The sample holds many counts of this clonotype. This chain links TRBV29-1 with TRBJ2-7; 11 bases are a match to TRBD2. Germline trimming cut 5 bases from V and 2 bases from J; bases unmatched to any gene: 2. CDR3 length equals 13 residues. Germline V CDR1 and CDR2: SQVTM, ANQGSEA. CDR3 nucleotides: TGCAGCGTTCTAGCGGGAGGCGCCTACGAGCAGTACTTC. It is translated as CSVLAGGAYEQYF.

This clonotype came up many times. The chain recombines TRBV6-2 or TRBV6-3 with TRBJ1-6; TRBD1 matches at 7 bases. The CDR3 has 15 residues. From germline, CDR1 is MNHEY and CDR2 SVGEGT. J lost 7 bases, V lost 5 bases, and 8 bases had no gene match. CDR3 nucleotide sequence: TGTGCCAGCAGTCGCTTGACAGGGAAGAATTCACCCCTCCACTTT. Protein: CASSRLTGKNSPLHF.

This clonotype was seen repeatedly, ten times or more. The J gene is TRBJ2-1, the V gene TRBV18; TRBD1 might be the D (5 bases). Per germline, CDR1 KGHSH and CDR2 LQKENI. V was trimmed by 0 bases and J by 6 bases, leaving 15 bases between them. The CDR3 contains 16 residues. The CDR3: CASSPPLAGLGNEQFF. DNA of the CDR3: TGTGCCAGCTCACCACCCTTGGCAGGGCTTGGCAATGAGCAGTTCTTC.